This entry lists 4 T cell receptor beta chains sequenced from one sample in a study of Ad26.COV2.S vaccination and SARS-CoV-2 variants. The treatment denotes: roughly 19 received Ad26.COV2.S at low or high dose, single or two shots; five or six received placebo; per-sample allocation not given. After the first vaccine or placebo injection, samples were drawn on day 63. The data were produced by immunoSEQ multiplex PCR, yet TCRdb's version contains in-frame clones alone and is incomplete. The profile covers 400,000 to 500,000 clones, with 85% to 90% appearing a single time and just over 2.5% taken by the ten largest. Here the sequenced sample was peripheral blood, taken in a trial of Ad26.COV2.S vaccine versus placebo. Receptor source: a person aged 18-60 years who received the Ad26.COV2.S COVID-19 vaccine or a placebo.

This chain joins TRBV4-2 and TRBJ2-2; tentative D call: TRBD2 (5 bases). There are 15 residues in the CDR3. Per the germline V gene, CDR1 is LGHNA and CDR2 is YNFKEQ. V lost 1 base, J lost 7 bases, and 13 bases lay in between. CDR3 sequence reads: CASSQGDQLGGELFF. CDR3 coding DNA: TGTGCCAGCAGCCAAGGAGACCAACTAGGCGGGGAGCTGTTTTTT.

The rearrangement uses TRBV30 and TRBJ1-2; D remains unclear. V lost 3 bases and J 4 bases, leaving 12 bases between the germline ends. The germline gives CDR1 GTSNPN, CDR2 SVGIG (reference sequence). CDR3 length: 13 amino acids. DNA of the CDR3: TGTGCCTGGAGGGGCACACGGGTCTATGGCTACACCTTC. It codes for CAWRGTRVYGYTF.

The chain links TRBV29-1 to TRBJ2-1, with 9 bases fitting TRBD2. CDR3 length equals 14 residues. The V gene's germline CDR1 is SQVTM and CDR2 ANQGSEA. Trimming removed 5 bases from V and 2 bases from J; junction bases left unmatched: 4. CDR3 in amino acids: CSVRREGTYNEQFF. The DNA of the CDR3 is TGCAGCGTTAGGCGGGAGGGTACCTACAATGAGCAGTTCTTC.

This clone showed up just once. J is TRBJ2-2 and V is TRBV7-2; no clear D. V was trimmed by 4 bases and J by 5 bases, leaving 14 bases between them. In germline, CDR1 is SGHTA, CDR2 FQGNSA. The CDR3 runs to 15 residues. The CDR3 DNA sequence: TGTGCCAGCAGCTGGATAGGATCACGAACCGGGGAGCTGTTTTTT. Translated, it gives CASSWIGSRTGELFF.